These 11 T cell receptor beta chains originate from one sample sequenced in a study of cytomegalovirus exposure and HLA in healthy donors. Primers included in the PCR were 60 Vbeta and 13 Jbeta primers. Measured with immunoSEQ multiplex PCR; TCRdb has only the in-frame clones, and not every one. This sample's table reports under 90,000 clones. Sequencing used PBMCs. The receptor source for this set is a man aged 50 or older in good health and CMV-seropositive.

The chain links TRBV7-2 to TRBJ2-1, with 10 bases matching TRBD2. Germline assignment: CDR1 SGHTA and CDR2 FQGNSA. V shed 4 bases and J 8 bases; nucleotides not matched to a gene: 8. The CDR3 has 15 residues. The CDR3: CASSSPSGSHDEQFF. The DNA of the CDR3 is TGTGCCAGCAGCTCTCCTAGCGGGAGTCATGATGAGCAGTTCTTC.

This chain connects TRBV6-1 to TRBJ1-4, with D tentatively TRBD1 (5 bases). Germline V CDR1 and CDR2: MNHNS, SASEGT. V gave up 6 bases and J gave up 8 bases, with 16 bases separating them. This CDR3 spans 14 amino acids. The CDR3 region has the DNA TGTGCCAGCAGCCTCGGGGGGACGGGGGAAAAACTGTTTTTT. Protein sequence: CASSLGGTGEKLFF.

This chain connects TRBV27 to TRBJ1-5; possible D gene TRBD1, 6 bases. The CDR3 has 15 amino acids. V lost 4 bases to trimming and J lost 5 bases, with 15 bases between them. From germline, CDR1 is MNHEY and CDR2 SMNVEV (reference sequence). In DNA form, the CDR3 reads TGTGCCAGCAGTTCAAGCGGGACATGGGATCAGCCCCAGCATTTT. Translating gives CASSSSGTWDQPQHF.

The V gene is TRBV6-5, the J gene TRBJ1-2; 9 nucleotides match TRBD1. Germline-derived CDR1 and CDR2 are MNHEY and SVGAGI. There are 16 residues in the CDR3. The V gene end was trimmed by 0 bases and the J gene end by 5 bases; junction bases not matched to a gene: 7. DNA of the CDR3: TGTGCCAGCAGTTACTCCCCTGGCGGACAGGGGTATGGCTACACCTTC. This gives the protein CASSYSPGGQGYGYTF.

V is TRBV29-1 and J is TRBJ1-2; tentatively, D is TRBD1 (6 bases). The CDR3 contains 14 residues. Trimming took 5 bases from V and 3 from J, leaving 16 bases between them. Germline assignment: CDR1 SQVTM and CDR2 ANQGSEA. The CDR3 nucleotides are TGCAGCGTTCGTACGTGGGAGGGGGACTATGGCTACACCTTC. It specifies CSVRTWEGDYGYTF.

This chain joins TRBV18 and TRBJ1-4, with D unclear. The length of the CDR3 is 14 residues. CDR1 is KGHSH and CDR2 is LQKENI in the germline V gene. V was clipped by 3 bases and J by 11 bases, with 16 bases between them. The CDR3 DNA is TGTGCCAGCTCACCCCGGGGAGATCCCGAGAAACTGTTTTTT. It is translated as CASSPRGDPEKLFF.

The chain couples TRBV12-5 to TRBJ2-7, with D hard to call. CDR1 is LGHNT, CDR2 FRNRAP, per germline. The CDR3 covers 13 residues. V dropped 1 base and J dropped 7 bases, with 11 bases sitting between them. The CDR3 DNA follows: TGTGCTAGTGGTTTGGCGCCCCCCACAGAGCAGTACTTC. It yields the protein CASGLAPPTEQYF.

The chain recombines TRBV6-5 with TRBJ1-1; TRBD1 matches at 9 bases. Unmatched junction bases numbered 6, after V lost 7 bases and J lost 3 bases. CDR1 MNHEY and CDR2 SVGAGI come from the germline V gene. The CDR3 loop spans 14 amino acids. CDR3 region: CASKKRQGDTEAFF. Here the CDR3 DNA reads TGTGCCAGCAAGAAAAGACAGGGGGACACTGAAGCTTTCTTT.

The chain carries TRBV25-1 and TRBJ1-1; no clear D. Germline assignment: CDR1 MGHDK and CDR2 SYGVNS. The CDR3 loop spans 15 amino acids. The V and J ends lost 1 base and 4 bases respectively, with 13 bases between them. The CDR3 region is CASSELRQVSTEAFF. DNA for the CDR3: TGTGCCAGCAGTGAATTAAGGCAGGTATCCACTGAAGCTTTCTTT.

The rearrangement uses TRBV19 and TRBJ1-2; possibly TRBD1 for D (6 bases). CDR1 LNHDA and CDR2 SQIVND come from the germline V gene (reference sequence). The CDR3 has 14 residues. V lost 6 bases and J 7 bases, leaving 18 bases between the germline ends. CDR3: CASSHRERLRGYTF. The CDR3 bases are TGTGCCAGTAGCCACAGGGAAAGGCTTCGTGGCTACACCTTC.

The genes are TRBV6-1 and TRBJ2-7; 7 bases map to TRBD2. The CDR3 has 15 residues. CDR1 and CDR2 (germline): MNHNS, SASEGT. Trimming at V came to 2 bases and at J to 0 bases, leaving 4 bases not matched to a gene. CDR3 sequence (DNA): TGTGCCAGCAGTGAATGGGGGGGGAGCTCCTACGAGCAGTACGTC. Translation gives CASSEWGGSSYEQYV.